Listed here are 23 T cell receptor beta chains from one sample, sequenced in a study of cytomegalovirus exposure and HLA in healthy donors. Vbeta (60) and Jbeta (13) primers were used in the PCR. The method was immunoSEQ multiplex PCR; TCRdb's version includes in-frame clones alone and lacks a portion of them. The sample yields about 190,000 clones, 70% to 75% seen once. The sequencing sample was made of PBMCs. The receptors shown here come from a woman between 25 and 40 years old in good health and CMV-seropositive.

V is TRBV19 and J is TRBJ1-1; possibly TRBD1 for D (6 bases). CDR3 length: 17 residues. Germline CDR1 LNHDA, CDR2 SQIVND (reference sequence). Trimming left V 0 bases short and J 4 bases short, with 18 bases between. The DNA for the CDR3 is TGTGCCAGTAGTATAGATCCAGGGGACGTGGTAGCCACTGAAGCTTTCTTT. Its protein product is CASSIDPGDVVATEAFF.

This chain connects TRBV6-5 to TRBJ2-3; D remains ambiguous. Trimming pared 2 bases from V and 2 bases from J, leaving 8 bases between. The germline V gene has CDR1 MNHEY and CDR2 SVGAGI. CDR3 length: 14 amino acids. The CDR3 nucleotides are TGTGCCAGCAGTTACCTCCAGTCCACAGATACGCAGTATTTT. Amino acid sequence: CASSYLQSTDTQYF.

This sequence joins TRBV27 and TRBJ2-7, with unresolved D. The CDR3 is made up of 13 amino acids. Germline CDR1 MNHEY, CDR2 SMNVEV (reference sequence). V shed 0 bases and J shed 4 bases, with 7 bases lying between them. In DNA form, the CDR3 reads TGTGCCAGCAGTTTATCTCTCTCGTACGAGCAGTACTTC. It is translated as CASSLSLSYEQYF.

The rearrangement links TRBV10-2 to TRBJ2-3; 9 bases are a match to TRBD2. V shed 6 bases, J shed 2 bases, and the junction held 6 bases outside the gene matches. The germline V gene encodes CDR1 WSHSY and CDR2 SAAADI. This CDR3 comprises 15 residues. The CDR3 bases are TGCGCCAGCAGCCCTAGCGGGGCAGACACAGATACGCAGTATTTT. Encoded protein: CASSPSGADTDTQYF.

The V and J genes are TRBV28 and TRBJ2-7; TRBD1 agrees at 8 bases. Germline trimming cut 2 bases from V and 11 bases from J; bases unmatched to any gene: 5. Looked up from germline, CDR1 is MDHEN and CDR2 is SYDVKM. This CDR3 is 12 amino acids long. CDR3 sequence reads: CASSLLRTGKYF. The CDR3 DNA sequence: TGTGCCAGCAGTTTACTCCGGACAGGGAAGTACTTC.

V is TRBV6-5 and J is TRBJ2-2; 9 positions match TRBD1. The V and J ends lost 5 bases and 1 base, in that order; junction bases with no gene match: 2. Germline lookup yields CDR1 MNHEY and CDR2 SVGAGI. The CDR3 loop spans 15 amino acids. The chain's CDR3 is CASSQTGGNTGELFF. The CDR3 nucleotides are TGTGCCAGCAGTCAGACAGGGGGGAACACCGGGGAGCTGTTTTTT.

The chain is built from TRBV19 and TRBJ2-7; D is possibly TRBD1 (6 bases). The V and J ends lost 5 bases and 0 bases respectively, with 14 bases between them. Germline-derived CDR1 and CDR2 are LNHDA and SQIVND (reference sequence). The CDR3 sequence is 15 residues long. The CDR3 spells CASSLQQGSSYEQYF. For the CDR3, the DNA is TGTGCCAGTAGTCTCCAACAGGGAAGCTCCTACGAGCAGTACTTC.

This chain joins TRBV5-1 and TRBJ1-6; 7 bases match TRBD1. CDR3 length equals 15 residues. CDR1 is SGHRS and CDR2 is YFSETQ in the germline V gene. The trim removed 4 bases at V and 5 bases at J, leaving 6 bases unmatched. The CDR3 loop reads CASSTTTGNNSPLHF. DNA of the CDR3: TGCGCCAGCAGCACCACGACAGGGAATAATTCACCCCTCCACTTT. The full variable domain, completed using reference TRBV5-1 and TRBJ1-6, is KAGVTQTPRYLIKTRGQQVTLSCSPISGHRSVSWYQQTPGQGLQFLFEYFSETQRNKGNFPGRFSGRQFSNSRSEMNVSTLELGDSALYLCASSTTTGNNSPLHFGNGTRLTVT.

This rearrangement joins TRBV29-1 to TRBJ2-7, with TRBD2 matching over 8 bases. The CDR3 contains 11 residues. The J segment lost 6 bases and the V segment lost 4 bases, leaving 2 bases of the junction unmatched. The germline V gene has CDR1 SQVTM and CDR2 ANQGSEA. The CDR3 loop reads CSVGAGGEQYF. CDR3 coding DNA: TGCAGCGTTGGGGCGGGGGGCGAGCAGTACTTC.

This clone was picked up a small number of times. CDR3 amino acids: CASSYGGEMNTEAFF. The CDR3 region has the DNA TGTGCCAGCAGTTACGGAGGAGAGATGAACACTGAAGCTTTCTTT. The chain carries TRBV6-5 and TRBJ1-1; D call uncertain. The V end lost 2 bases, the J end lost 0 bases, and 10 bases lay between the germline ends. CDR3 length: 15 amino acids. The V gene's germline CDR1 is MNHEY and CDR2 SVGAGI.

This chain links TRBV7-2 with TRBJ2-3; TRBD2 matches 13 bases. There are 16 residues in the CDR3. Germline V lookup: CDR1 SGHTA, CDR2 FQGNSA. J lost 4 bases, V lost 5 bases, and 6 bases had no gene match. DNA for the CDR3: TGTGCCAGCAGCCTAGGACTAGCGGGAGTGGCAGATACGCAGTATTTT. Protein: CASSLGLAGVADTQYF.

CDR3 nucleotide sequence: TGTGCCAGCAGTTCCCCGGGACAGGGTAAGGGGGAGCAGTACTTC. It translates to CASSSPGQGKGEQYF. The rearrangement links TRBV27 to TRBJ2-7; the match to TRBD1 covers 9 bases. V was clipped by 4 bases and J by 7 bases; unmatched bases: 11. Per the germline V gene, CDR1 is MNHEY and CDR2 is SMNVEV (reference sequence). The CDR3 consists of 15 residues.

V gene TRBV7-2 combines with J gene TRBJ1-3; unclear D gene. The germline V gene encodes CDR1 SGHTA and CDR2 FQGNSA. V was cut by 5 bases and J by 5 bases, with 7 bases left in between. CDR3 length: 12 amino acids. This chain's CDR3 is CASSEERNTIYF. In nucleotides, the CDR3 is TGTGCCAGCAGCGAAGAGCGAAACACCATATATTTT. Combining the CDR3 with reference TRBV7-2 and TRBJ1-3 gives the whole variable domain GAGVSQSPSNKVTEKGKDVELRCDPISGHTALYWYRQSLGQGLEFLIYFQGNSAPDKSGLPSDRFSAERTGGSVSTLTIQRTQQEDSAVYLCASSEERNTIYFGEGSWLTVV.

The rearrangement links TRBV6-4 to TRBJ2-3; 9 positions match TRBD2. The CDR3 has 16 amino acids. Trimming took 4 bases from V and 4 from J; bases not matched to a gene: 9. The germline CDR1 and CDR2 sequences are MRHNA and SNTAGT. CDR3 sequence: CASSAWAGGPADTQYF. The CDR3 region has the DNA TGTGCCAGCAGTGCTTGGGCGGGAGGGCCGGCAGATACGCAGTATTTT.

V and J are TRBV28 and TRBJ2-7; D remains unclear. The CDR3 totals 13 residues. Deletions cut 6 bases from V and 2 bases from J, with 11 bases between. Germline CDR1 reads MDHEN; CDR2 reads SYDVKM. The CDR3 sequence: CASSLTRTYEQYF. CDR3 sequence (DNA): TGTGCCAGCAGCTTGACAAGGACCTACGAGCAGTACTTC.

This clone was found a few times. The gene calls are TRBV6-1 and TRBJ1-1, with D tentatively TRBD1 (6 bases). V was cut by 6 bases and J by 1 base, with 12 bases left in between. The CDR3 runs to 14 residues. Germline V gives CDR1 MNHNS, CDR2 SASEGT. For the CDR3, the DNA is TGTGCCAGCAGCGCGACAGGTCAGAACACTGAAGCTTTCTTT. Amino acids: CASSATGQNTEAFF.

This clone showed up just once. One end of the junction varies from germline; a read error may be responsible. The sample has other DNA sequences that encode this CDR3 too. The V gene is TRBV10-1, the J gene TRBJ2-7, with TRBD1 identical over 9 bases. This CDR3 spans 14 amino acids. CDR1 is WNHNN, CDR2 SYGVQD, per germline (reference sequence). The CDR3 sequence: CASSGTGNPYEQYF. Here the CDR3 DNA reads TGCGCCAGCAGCGGGACAGGGAATCCGTACGAGCAGTATTTC.

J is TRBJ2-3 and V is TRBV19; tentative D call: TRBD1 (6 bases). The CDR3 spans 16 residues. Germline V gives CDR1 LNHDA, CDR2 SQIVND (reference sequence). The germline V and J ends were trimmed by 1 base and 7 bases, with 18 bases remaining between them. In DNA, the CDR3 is TGTGCCAGTAGTATAGTAATGGGGGCCGTTAGGAATACGCAGTATTTT. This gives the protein CASSIVMGAVRNTQYF.

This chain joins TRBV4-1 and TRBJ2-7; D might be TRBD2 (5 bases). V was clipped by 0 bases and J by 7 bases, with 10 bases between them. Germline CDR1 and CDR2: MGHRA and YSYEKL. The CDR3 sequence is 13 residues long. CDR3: CASSQDKAGEQYF. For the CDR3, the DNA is TGCGCCAGCAGCCAAGATAAGGCGGGTGAGCAGTACTTC.

The CDR3 spells CASSIGVAGVADTQYF. Written as DNA, the CDR3 is TGTGCCAGTAGTATTGGAGTAGCGGGAGTTGCAGATACGCAGTATTTT. The J gene is TRBJ2-3, the V gene TRBV19; 9 nucleotides align to TRBD2. Per germline, CDR1 LNHDA and CDR2 SQIVND (reference sequence). The CDR3 loop spans 16 amino acids. V gave up 3 bases and J gave up 4 bases; unmatched junction bases: 8.

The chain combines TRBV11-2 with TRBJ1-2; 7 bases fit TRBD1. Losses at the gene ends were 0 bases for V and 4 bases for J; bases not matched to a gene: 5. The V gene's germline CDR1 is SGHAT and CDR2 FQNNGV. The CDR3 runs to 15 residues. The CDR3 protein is CASSLEQGNIYGYTF. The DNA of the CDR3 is TGTGCCAGCAGCTTAGAACAGGGGAATATCTATGGCTACACCTTC. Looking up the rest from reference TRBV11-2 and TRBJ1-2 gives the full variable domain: EAGVAQSPRYKIIEKRQSVAFWCNPISGHATLYWYQQILGQGPKLLIQFQNNGVVDDSQLPKDRFSAERLKGVDSTLKIQPAKLEDSAVYLCASSLEQGNIYGYTFGSGTRLTVV.

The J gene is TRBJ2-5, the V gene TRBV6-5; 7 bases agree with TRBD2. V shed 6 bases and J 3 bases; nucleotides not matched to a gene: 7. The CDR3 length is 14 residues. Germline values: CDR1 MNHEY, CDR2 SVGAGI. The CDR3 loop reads CASSAGLVEETQYF. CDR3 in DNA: TGTGCCAGCAGCGCAGGACTAGTCGAAGAGACCCAGTACTTC.

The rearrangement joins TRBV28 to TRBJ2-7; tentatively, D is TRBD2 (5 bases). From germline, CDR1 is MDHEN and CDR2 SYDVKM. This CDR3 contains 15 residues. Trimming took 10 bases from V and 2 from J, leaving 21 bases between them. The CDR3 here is CATNGEKGPTYEQYF. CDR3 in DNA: TGTGCCACCAACGGGGAAAAGGGTCCAACCTACGAGCAGTACTTC.